These 30 T cell receptor beta chains were sequenced from one sample in a study of cytomegalovirus exposure and HLA in healthy donors. The PCR contained 60 Vbeta and 13 Jbeta primers. This table comes from immunoSEQ multiplex PCR, and its TCRdb copy is limited to in-frame clones, with some not included. The profile shows about 140,000 clones, about 80% of them singletons. The specimen sequenced was PBMCs. The receptors were gathered from a female donor in good health and CMV-seronegative.

Only a few counts were recorded for this clone. V usage is TRBV5-1 and J usage is TRBJ1-1; D uncertain. This CDR3 is 10 amino acids long. Germline CDR1 is SGHRS and CDR2 is YFSETQ. V dropped 4 bases and J dropped 9 bases, with 7 bases sitting between them. CDR3 protein: CASSGRKAFF. The DNA for the CDR3 is TGCGCCAGCAGCGGCCGAAAAGCTTTCTTT.

In this sample, this clone turned up a few times. This rearrangement joins TRBV7-9 to TRBJ1-1; D is perhaps TRBD1 (5 bases). Germline loops: CDR1 SEHNR, CDR2 FQNEAQ (reference sequence). Trimming left V 5 bases short and J 8 bases short, with 12 bases between. The CDR3 is 12 amino acids. CDR3 in amino acids: CASSARKGEAFF. For the CDR3, the DNA is TGTGCCAGCAGCGCCAGGAAGGGGGAAGCTTTCTTT.

V gene TRBV6-5 combines with J gene TRBJ1-2; 9 bases line up with TRBD1. V trimming: 5 bases; J trimming: 5 bases; junction bases outside the gene matches: 9. The CDR3 loop spans 15 amino acids. Germline-derived CDR1 and CDR2 are MNHEY and SVGAGI. The CDR3 coding sequence is TGTGCCAGCAGTAACACCGGGACAGGGACATATGGCTACACCTTC. Protein: CASSNTGTGTYGYTF.

The chain carries TRBV9 and TRBJ2-3; 10 positions agree with TRBD2. Germline CDR1 SGDLS, CDR2 YYNGEE. Trimming cost V 3 bases and J 2 bases; bases outside gene matches: 3. The CDR3 is 15 residues long. The CDR3 DNA reads TGTGCCAGCAGCGCTCTAGCGGGAGACACAGATACGCAGTATTTT. As protein: CASSALAGDTDTQYF. The whole variable domain, filled in from reference TRBV9 and TRBJ2-3, reads DSGVTQTPKHLITATGQRVTLRCSPRSGDLSVYWYQQSLDQGLQFLIQYYNGEERAKGNILERFSAQQFPDLHSELNLSSLELGDSALYFCASSALAGDTDTQYFGPGTRLTVL.

This clone appeared a single time. This sequence joins TRBV28 and TRBJ2-7; D is perhaps TRBD2 (5 bases). Looked up from germline, CDR1 is MDHEN and CDR2 is SYDVKM. Trimming took off 6 bases at V and 3 bases at J, with 15 bases between the two ends. This CDR3 has 14 residues. The CDR3 loop is CASSSPEVSYEQYF. The CDR3 nucleotides are TGTGCCAGCAGCTCACCGGAGGTGAGCTACGAGCAGTACTTC.

This clone appeared a few times. The chain has TRBV19 and TRBJ2-7; 10 positions match TRBD2. This CDR3 has 16 amino acids. CDR1 and CDR2 (germline): LNHDA, SQIVND (reference sequence). Germline trimming cut 6 bases from V and 0 bases from J; bases unmatched to any gene: 8. DNA for the CDR3: TGTGCCAGTAGCCGGGGTTGGACTAGCGGCTCCTACGAGCAGTACTTC. Protein sequence: CASSRGWTSGSYEQYF.

The gene calls are TRBV6-1 and TRBJ2-7; 8 nucleotides match TRBD1. The trim removed 0 bases at V and 1 base at J, leaving 2 bases unmatched. The CDR3 consists of 15 residues. The germline V gene encodes CDR1 MNHNS and CDR2 SASEGT. As DNA, the CDR3 is TGTGCCAGCAGTGAAGCGGGGGACAGGTCCTACGAGCAGTACTTC. It is translated as CASSEAGDRSYEQYF.

The chain employs TRBV6-1 and TRBJ1-1; TRBD1 is a possible D gene (5 bases). There are 11 residues in the CDR3. Trimming stripped 7 bases from V and 8 bases from J, with 11 bases between. From germline, CDR1 is MNHNS and CDR2 SASEGT. The CDR3 region has the DNA TGTGCCAGCAAACGGACACGCGAAGCTTTCTTT. It specifies CASKRTREAFF.

This clone has only one observation. The rearrangement links TRBV5-1 to TRBJ2-7; TRBD1 aligns across 8 bases. The V gene end was trimmed by 5 bases and the J gene end by 2 bases; junction bases not matched to a gene: 9. The germline CDR1 and CDR2 sequences are SGHRS and YFSETQ. The CDR3 length is 15 residues. The CDR3 DNA sequence: TGCGCCAGCAGTCGTGACAGGGGTGCAACCTACGAGCAGTACTTC. Translated, it gives CASSRDRGATYEQYF.

The chain carries TRBV4-3 and TRBJ2-5; perhaps TRBD2 as D (5 bases). The CDR3 extends over 16 amino acids. The germline V gene has CDR1 LGHNA and CDR2 YSLEER. With 0 bases removed from V and 2 bases from J, the gap between germline ends came to 13 bases. The CDR3 DNA reads as TGCGCCAGCAGCCAAGATGGAGGTCACGGACAAGAGACCCAGTACTTC. It specifies CASSQDGGHGQETQYF.

This clone was observed a handful of times. The CDR3 bases are TGTGCCAGTAGTATAGGAGCGCAGCCCCAGCATTTT. Amino acid sequence: CASSIGAQPQHF. V and J are TRBV19 and TRBJ1-5; no firm D call. The length of the CDR3 is 12 residues. With 1 base removed from V and 7 bases from J, the gap between germline ends came to 5 bases. Per germline, CDR1 LNHDA and CDR2 SQIVND (reference sequence).

The rearrangement links TRBV7-9 to TRBJ1-5, with D perhaps TRBD1 (6 bases). V gave up 6 bases and J gave up 8 bases, with 14 bases separating them. Germline values: CDR1 SEHNR, CDR2 FQNEAQ (reference sequence). This CDR3 comprises 13 residues. The DNA for the CDR3 is TGTGCCAGCAGGGCAGGGAGACAGGAGCCCCAGCATTTT. The encoded protein is CASRAGRQEPQHF.

This clone came up once. This chain joins TRBV11-2 and TRBJ2-3; 7 nucleotides align to TRBD2. Trimming cost V 6 bases and J 6 bases; bases outside gene matches: 9. The CDR3 consists of 14 residues. The germline V gene has CDR1 SGHAT and CDR2 FQNNGV. CDR3 sequence reads: CASRLRGEIDTQYF. As DNA, the CDR3 is TGTGCCAGCAGACTCCGGGGGGAGATCGATACGCAGTATTTT.

V gene TRBV28 combines with J gene TRBJ2-7, with a possible D match to TRBD2 (5 bases). The CDR3 consists of 16 residues. V gave up 2 bases and J gave up 7 bases, with 21 bases separating them. Germline loops: CDR1 MDHEN, CDR2 SYDVKM. CDR3 coding DNA: TGTGCCAGCAGTTTACACCCCCAAAGGAGCGGCGGAGAGCAGTACTTC. Translated, it gives CASSLHPQRSGGEQYF.

This chain links TRBV27 with TRBJ1-5; D is unresolved. Germline values: CDR1 MNHEY, CDR2 SMNVEV (reference sequence). The CDR3 is made up of 12 amino acids. Trimming took 4 bases from V and 4 from J, leaving 5 bases between them. The CDR3 coding sequence is TGTGCCAGCAGTTCGGGGAATCAGCCCCAGCATTTT. It specifies CASSSGNQPQHF.

This rearrangement joins TRBV11-2 to TRBJ2-3; the D gene is possibly TRBD1 (6 bases). The CDR3 has 14 residues. Trimming took 5 bases from V and 5 from J, leaving 14 bases between them. Germline V CDR1 and CDR2: SGHAT, FQNNGV. The CDR3 loop reads CASSRRWGQDTQYF. CDR3 coding DNA: TGTGCCAGCAGCCGTCGTTGGGGGCAAGATACGCAGTATTTT.

The chain employs TRBV6-4 and TRBJ2-3, with 7 bases matching TRBD1. The CDR3 length is 14 residues. Germline CDR1 MRHNA, CDR2 SNTAGT. With V trimmed by 4 bases and J by 6 bases, 7 bases remained unmatched. The CDR3 DNA follows: TGTGCCAGCAGTGCTCAAGGGGGCTCGGATACGCAGTATTTT. As protein: CASSAQGGSDTQYF.

The chain recombines TRBV11-2 with TRBJ2-3; D is perhaps TRBD1 (7 bases). Germline CDR1 is SGHAT and CDR2 is FQNNGV. The CDR3 has 16 amino acids. Trimming stripped 5 bases from V and 0 bases from J, with 15 bases between. CDR3 DNA: TGTGCCAGCAGCACGCGGGGACAGCCTAGCACAGATACGCAGTATTTT. Translated, it gives CASSTRGQPSTDTQYF.

The chain combines TRBV6-6 with TRBJ1-1; D ambiguous. Looked up from germline, CDR1 is MNHNY and CDR2 is SVGAGI (reference sequence). CDR3 length: 14 residues. Trimming shortened V by 4 bases and J by 2 bases, and 11 bases separated the two germline ends. The CDR3 DNA sequence: TGTGCCAGCAGTTCCACTAGAGATAACACTGAAGCTTTCTTT. Protein: CASSSTRDNTEAFF.

The count of this clone is one. The chain recombines TRBV10-3 with TRBJ2-5; 7 nucleotides match TRBD1. Trimming cost V 3 bases and J 6 bases; bases outside gene matches: 13. CDR1 ENHRY and CDR2 SYGVKD come from the germline V gene. The CDR3 contains 16 residues. The CDR3 protein is CAISDPGTATGQTQYF. The CDR3 DNA is TGTGCCATCAGTGATCCCGGGACAGCGACAGGGCAGACCCAGTACTTC.

The rearrangement links TRBV5-8 to TRBJ1-2; D may be TRBD1 (5 bases). The CDR3 covers 13 residues. CDR1 SGHTS and CDR2 YDEGEE come from the germline V gene. The V end lost 7 bases, the J end lost 2 bases, and 12 bases lay between the germline ends. CDR3 in DNA: TGTGCCAGCGTCCCAGGGTCCAACTATGGCTACACCTTC. Its translation: CASVPGSNYGYTF.

The J gene is TRBJ1-1, the V gene TRBV7-2; a possible D gene is TRBD1 (6 bases). The CDR3 is 14 residues long. V gave up 5 bases and J gave up 0 bases, with 10 bases separating them. CDR1 and CDR2 (germline): SGHTA, FQGNSA. Here the CDR3 DNA reads TGTGCCAGCAGCCAAACAGGGCTGAACACTGAAGCTTTCTTT. Translated, it gives CASSQTGLNTEAFF.

The chain couples TRBV27 to TRBJ1-2; perhaps TRBD1 as D (6 bases). The germline gives CDR1 MNHEY, CDR2 SMNVEV (reference sequence). Trimming cost V 8 bases and J 6 bases, with 10 bases left between them. This CDR3 region has 11 residues. CDR3 DNA sequence: TGTGCCAGCTTTGGACAGCATGGCTACACCTTC. Protein sequence: CASFGQHGYTF.

The CDR3 here is CASSQLTGGYGYTF. As DNA, the CDR3 is TGTGCCAGCAGCCAATTGACAGGGGGCTATGGCTACACCTTC. This chain joins TRBV7-2 and TRBJ1-2, with 9 nucleotides matching TRBD1. Germline loops: CDR1 SGHTA, CDR2 FQGNSA. After removal of 5 bases from V and 4 bases from J, the junction contained 5 bases not matched to a gene. The CDR3 is 14 amino acids.

The gene calls are TRBV5-1 and TRBJ1-5; D is undetermined. CDR3 length equals 14 residues. Trimming removed 0 bases from V and 2 bases from J, with 6 bases in between. The germline CDR1 and CDR2 sequences are SGHRS and YFSETQ. The CDR3 sequence is CASSLGGGNQPQHF. The CDR3 bases are TGCGCCAGCAGCTTGGGCGGGGGCAATCAGCCCCAGCATTTT. Drawing the rest from reference TRBV5-1 and TRBJ1-5, the complete variable domain is KAGVTQTPRYLIKTRGQQVTLSCSPISGHRSVSWYQQTPGQGLQFLFEYFSETQRNKGNFPGRFSGRQFSNSRSEMNVSTLELGDSALYLCASSLGGGNQPQHFGDGTRLSIL.

The chain employs TRBV11-2 and TRBJ2-1; 9 bases line up with TRBD1. J lost 10 bases, V lost 5 bases, and 9 bases had no gene match. Germline loops: CDR1 SGHAT, CDR2 FQNNGV. The CDR3 is made up of 14 amino acids. The CDR3: CASSPLTGGQEQFF. CDR3 bases: TGTGCCAGCAGCCCTCTGACAGGGGGGCAAGAGCAGTTCTTC.

This sequence joins TRBV7-8 and TRBJ2-7; a weak D match, TRBD1 (6 bases). CDR3 length: 14 amino acids. Germline loops: CDR1 SGHVS, CDR2 FQNEAQ. V was trimmed by 1 base and J by 4 bases, leaving 11 bases between them. The chain's CDR3 is CASSLGQVLYEQYF. In nucleotides, the CDR3 is TGTGCCAGCAGCTTAGGACAGGTACTTTACGAGCAGTACTTC.

The V gene is TRBV4-2, the J gene TRBJ2-3; 8 bases are a match to TRBD2. This CDR3 comprises 13 residues. The V and J ends lost 3 bases and 7 bases, in that order; junction bases with no gene match: 3. Germline V gene data show CDR1 as LGHNA and CDR2 as YNFKEQ. The DNA of the CDR3 is TGTGCCAGCAGCCAGCTAGCGGGCTATACGCAGTATTTT. The encoded protein is CASSQLAGYTQYF.

The J gene is TRBJ1-2, the V gene TRBV15; 8 bases are shared with TRBD1. The length of the CDR3 is 15 residues. V was pared by 1 base and J by 7 bases, with 8 bases of the junction left unmatched. Germline V gene sequence: CDR1 LNHNV, CDR2 YYDKDF (reference sequence). In nucleotides, the CDR3 is TGTGCCACCAGCAGAGGGGTGACAGGGGCAACTGGCTACACCTTC. This codes for CATSRGVTGATGYTF.

The chain is built from TRBV28 and TRBJ1-2, with 9 bases lining up with TRBD1. CDR1 and CDR2 (germline): MDHEN, SYDVKM. The CDR3 totals 15 residues. With 4 bases clipped from V and 4 bases from J, the junction kept 7 bases outside the gene matches. As DNA, the CDR3 is TGTGCCAGCAGTTCTGCAATGGGACAGGGCTATGGCTACACCTTC. Its protein product is CASSSAMGQGYGYTF.